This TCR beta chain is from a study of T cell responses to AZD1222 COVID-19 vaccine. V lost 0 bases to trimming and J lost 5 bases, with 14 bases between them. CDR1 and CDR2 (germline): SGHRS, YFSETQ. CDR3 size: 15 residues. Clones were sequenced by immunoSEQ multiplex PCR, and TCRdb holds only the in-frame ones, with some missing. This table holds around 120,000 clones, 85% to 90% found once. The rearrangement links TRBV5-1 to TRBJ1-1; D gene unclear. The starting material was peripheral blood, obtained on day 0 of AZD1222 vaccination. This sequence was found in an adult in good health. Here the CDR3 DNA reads TGCGCCAGCAGCTTGGACGTTGCTGGAAGGACTGAAGCTTTCTTT. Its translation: CASSLDVAGRTEAFF. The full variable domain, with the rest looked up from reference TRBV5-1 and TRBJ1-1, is KAGVTQTPRYLIKTRGQQVTLSCSPISGHRSVSWYQQTPGQGLQFLFEYFSETQRNKGNFPGRFSGRQFSNSRSEMNVSTLELGDSALYLCASSLDVAGRTEAFFGQGTRLTVV.